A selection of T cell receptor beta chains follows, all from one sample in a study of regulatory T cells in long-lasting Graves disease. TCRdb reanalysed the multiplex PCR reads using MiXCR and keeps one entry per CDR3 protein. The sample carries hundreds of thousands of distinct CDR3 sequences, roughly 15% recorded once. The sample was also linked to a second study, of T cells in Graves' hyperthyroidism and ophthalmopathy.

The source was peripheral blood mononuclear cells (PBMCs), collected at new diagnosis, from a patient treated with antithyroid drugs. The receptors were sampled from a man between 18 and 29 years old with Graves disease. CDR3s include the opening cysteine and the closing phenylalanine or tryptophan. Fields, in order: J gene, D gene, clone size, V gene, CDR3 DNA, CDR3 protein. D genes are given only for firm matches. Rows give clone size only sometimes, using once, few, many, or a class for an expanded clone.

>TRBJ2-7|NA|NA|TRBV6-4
TGTGCCAGCAGTTACGTCCCAGGGGGGCACTACGAGCAGTACTTC
CASSYVPGGHYEQYF
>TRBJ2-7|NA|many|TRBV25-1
TGTGCCAGCAGTTCACATACAGGGTACGAGCAGTACTTC
CASSSHTGYEQYF
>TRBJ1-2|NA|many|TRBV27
TGTGCCAGCAGTTTGCAAGGAACTAACTATGGCTACACCTTC
CASSLQGTNYGYTF
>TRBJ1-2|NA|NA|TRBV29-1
TGCAGCGACGAGGGTTCCAGTGGCTACACCTTC
CSDEGSSGYTF
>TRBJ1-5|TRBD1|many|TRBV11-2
TGTGCCAGCAGCCAAAGTGACAGGGGGCGATGGCAGCCCCAGCATTTT
CASSQSDRGRWQPQHF
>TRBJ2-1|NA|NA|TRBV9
TGTGCCAGCAGTCAGGTAGAGACCTACAATGAGCAGTTCTTC
CASSQVETYNEQFF
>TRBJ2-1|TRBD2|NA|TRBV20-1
TGCAGTGCTAGTATTGCGGGAGTTGAGCAGTTCTTC
CSASIAGVEQFF
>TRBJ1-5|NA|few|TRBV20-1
TGCAGTGCCCAGGGCCAGAGCAATCAGCCCCAGCATTTT
CSAQGQSNQPQHF
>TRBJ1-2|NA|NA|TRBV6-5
TGTGCCAGCAGTTACGGAACAGGGACCTATGGCTACACCTTC
CASSYGTGTYGYTF
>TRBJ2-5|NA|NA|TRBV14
TGTGCCAGCAGCCAAGAGCGACAGGTTTCTCGAAGAGAGACCCAGTACTTC
CASSQERQVSRRETQYF